These 7 T cell receptor beta chains were all obtained from the same sample, sequenced in a study of regulatory T cells in long-lasting Graves disease. HTBI primers from iRepertoire and Arm-PCR of CDR3 regions yielded the TCR beta libraries. TCRdb reanalysed the multiplex PCR reads using MiXCR and keeps one entry per CDR3 protein. Of about 470,000 distinct CDR3 sequences listed, 20% are singletons. The time point: persistent/refractory GD, antithyroid drugs over 5 years with positive TRAb. There was RNA extracted from PBMCs, and the TCR library was made from it. The sequenced sample was peripheral blood mononuclear cells (PBMCs), obtained when the disease was refractory, from a patient treated with antithyroid drugs. Receptors originate from a female donor with Graves disease.

This clonotype was counted between two and nine times. The CDR3 nucleotides are TGTGCCAGCAGCGGACAGGGGTACAACGAGCAGTACTTC. Residues: CASSGQGYNEQYF. The rearrangement links TRBV6-1 to TRBJ2-7; 9 bases line up with TRBD1. The J segment lost 5 bases and the V segment lost 6 bases, leaving 5 bases of the junction unmatched. CDR1 is MNHNS and CDR2 is SASEGT in the germline V gene. CDR3 length equals 13 residues.

Details on this clonotype: Compared with germline, one end of the junction differs, possibly owing to a read error. J is TRBJ2-7 and V is TRBV20-1; 7 positions agree with TRBD2. Per germline, CDR1 DFQATT and CDR2 SNEGSKA (reference sequence). This CDR3 is built from 15 residues. The CDR3 loop is CSARVDFRDYREQYF. For the CDR3, the DNA is TGCAGTGCCAGAGTCGACTTCCGGGACTACCGCGAGCAGTACTTC.

This clonotype has a count of ten or more. The rearrangement links TRBV28 to TRBJ2-5; D ambiguous. In germline, CDR1 is MDHEN, CDR2 SYDVKM. The V end lost 4 bases, the J end lost 5 bases, and 14 bases lay between the germline ends. The CDR3 is made up of 14 amino acids. CDR3 nucleotide sequence: TGTGCCAGCAGTTCGACAAGGGTCGTGGAGACCCAGTACTTC. Translating it yields CASSSTRVVETQYF.

The V gene is TRBV6-2 or TRBV6-3, the J gene TRBJ2-2; 15 bases are a match to TRBD2. The V segment lost 6 bases and the J segment 5 bases; nucleotides outside the gene matches: 10. Germline lookup yields CDR1 MNHEY and CDR2 SVGEGT. This CDR3 has 18 amino acids. The CDR3 loop is CASSLGLAGGPGTGELFF. In nucleotides, the CDR3 is TGTGCCAGCAGCCTCGGACTAGCGGGAGGGCCGGGGACCGGGGAGCTGTTTTTT.

V gene TRBV2 combines with J gene TRBJ2-1; no reliable D call. The CDR3 has 11 amino acids. Trimming left V 3 bases short and J 7 bases short, with 4 bases between. Germline V lookup: CDR1 SNHLY, CDR2 FYNNEI. The CDR3 sequence is CASSDVNEQFF. CDR3 DNA: TGTGCCAGCAGTGATGTTAATGAGCAGTTCTTC.

The chain links TRBV6-2 or TRBV6-3 to TRBJ2-7; D not certain. Germline assignment: CDR1 MNHEY and CDR2 SVGEGT. This CDR3 contains 14 residues. V lost 4 bases, J lost 4 bases, and 14 bases lay in between. CDR3 sequence (DNA): TGTGCCAGCAGTTTCGGACGTCAGGCATACGAGCAGTACTTC. It codes for CASSFGRQAYEQYF.

DNA for the CDR3: TGTGCCAGCAGCTGGGGGACAGTGCGGAATGAGCAGTTCTTC. It is translated as CASSWGTVRNEQFF. The chain is built from TRBV5-4 and TRBJ2-1; 7 bases agree with TRBD1. Germline CDR1 is SGHNT and CDR2 is YYREEE (reference sequence). CDR3 length equals 14 residues. The ends lost 3 bases at V and 7 bases at J; junction bases unmatched: 7.